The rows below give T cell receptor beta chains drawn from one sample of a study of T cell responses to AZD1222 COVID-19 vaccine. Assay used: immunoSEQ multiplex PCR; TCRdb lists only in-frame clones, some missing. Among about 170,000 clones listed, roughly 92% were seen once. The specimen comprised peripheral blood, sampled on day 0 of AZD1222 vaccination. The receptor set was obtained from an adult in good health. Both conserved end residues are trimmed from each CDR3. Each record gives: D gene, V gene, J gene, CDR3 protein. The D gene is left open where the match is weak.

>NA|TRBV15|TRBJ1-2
ATSRDPQAGYT
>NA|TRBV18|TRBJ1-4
ASSPPTGSFNEKLF
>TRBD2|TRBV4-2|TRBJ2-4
ASSMRAGENIQY
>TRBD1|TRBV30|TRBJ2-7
AWSADRALPRRPYEQY
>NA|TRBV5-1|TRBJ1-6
ASSWTGTANYSPLH
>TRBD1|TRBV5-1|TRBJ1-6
ASSLGPGTGNNSPLH
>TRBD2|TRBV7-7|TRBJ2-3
ASSLREADTQY
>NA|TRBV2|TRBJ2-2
ASSVITKHTGELF
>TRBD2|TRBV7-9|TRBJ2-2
ASTGLAPISTGELF
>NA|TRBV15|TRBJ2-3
ATSNQVTDTQY
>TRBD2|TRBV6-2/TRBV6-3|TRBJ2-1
ASSGNPHLTSGEIYNEQF
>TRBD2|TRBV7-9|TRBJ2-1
ASSSRTSRREQF
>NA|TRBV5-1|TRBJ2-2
ASSLAGVSGYTGELF
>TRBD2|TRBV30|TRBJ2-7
AWSVGLAGAEQY
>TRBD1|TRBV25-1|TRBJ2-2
ASSEWRTGVAGELF
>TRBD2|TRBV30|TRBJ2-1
AWSLAGGPF
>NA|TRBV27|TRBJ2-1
ASSGGNPFPQF
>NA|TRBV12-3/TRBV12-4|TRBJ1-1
ASSFFRNTEAF
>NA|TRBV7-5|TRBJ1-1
ARKGTLGATEAF